This T cell receptor (beta chain) originates from a study of shared clonotypes between healthy human individuals. An assay was performed, and its level was deep. The authors split each subset's genomic DNA evenly across several immunoSEQ plates. Profiled with immunoSEQ multiplex PCR; TCRdb holds only in-frame clones, not every one. The sample includes under 2,000,000 clones, just under 95% seen only once; the top ten take more than 0.9%. Naive CD8 cells comprised CD45RO-negative, CCR7-positively selected cells, excluding terminally differentiated effector memory CD45RA+ cells. Caucasian adults living in Nashville, Tennessee, provided all samples. The table lists this clone with a count of one. The target antigen is unknown. Germline CDR1 is GTSNPN and CDR2 is SVGIG (reference sequence). CDR3 length equals 13 residues. The V and J ends lost 5 bases and 0 bases respectively, with 10 bases between them.

Study conclusions and caveats: Clonotypes shared by all four sorted-subset donors had higher generation probabilities than non-shared clonotypes.

This clonotype originated in a man between 18 and 29 years old in good health. The chain is built from TRBV30 and TRBJ1-1; the D is unclear. The sequencing sample was made of naive CD8+ T cells sorted from blood. The CDR3 protein is CAWGADLNTEAFF. The DNA for the CDR3 is TGTGCCTGGGGTGCGGACCTGAACACTGAAGCTTTCTTT.